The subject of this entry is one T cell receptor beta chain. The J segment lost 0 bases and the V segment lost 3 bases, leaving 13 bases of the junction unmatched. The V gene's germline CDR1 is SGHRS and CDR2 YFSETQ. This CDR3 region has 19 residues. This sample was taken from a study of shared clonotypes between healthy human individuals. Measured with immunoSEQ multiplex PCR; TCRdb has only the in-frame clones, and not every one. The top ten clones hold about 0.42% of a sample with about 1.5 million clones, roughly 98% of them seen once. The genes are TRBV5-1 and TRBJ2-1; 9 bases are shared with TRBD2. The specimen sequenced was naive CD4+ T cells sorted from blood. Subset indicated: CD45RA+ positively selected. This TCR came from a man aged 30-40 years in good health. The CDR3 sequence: CASSSGTGLAVSSYNEQFF. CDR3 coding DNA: TGCGCCAGCAGCTCAGGAACGGGACTAGCAGTTAGCTCCTACAATGAGCAGTTCTTC.